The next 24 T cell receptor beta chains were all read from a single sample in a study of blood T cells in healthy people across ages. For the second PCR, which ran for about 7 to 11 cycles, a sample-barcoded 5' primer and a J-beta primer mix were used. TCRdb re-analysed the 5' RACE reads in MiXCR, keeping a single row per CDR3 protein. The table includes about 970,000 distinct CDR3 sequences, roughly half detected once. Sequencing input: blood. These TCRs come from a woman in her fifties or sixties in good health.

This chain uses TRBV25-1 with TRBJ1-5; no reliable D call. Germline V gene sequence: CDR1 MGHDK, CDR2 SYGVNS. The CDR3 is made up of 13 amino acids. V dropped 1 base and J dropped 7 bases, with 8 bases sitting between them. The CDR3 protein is CASSESWSQPQHF. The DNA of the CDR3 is TGTGCCAGCAGTGAATCTTGGAGCCAGCCCCAGCATTTT.

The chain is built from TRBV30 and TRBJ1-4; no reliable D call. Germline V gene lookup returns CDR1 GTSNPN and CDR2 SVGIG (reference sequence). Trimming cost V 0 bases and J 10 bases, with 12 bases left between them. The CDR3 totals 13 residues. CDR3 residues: CAWSVDNGRKLFF. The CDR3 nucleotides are TGTGCCTGGAGTGTAGATAACGGACGAAAACTGTTTTTT.

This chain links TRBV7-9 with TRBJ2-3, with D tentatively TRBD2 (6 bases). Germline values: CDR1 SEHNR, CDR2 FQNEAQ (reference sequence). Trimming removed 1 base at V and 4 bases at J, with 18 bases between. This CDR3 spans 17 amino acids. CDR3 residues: CASSLVVGGAVADTQYF. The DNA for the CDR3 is TGTGCCAGCAGCTTAGTTGTCGGAGGGGCGGTCGCAGATACGCAGTATTTT.

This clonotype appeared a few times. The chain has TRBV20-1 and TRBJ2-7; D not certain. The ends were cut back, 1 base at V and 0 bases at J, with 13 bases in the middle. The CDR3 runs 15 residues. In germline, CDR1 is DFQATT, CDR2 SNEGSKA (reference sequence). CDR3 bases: TGCAGTGCTAGAGCGTTTGCGTGGCTCTCCTACGAGCAGTACTTC. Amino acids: CSARAFAWLSYEQYF.

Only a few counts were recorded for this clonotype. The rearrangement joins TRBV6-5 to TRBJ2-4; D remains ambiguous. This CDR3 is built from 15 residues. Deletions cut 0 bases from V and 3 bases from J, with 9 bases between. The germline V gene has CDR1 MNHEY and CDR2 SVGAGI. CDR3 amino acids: CASSYSSMNKNIQYF. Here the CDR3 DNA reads TGTGCCAGCAGTTACTCATCGATGAACAAAAACATTCAGTACTTC.

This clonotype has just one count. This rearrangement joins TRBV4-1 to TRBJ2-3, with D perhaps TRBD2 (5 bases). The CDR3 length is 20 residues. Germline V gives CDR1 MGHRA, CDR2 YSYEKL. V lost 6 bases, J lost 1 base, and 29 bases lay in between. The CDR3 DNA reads TGCGCCAGCAGAGCCAAATTCCCCCCGCACTCAGGAGCGGGCACAGATACGCAGTATTTT. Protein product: CASRAKFPPHSGAGTDTQYF.

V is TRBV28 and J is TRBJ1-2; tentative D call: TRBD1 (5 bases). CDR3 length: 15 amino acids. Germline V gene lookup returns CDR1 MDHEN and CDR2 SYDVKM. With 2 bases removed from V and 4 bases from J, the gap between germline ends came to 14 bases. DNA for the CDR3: TGTGCCAGCAGTTTAGGAGGTTCGGGGGGCTATGGCTACACCTTC. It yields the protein CASSLGGSGGYGYTF.

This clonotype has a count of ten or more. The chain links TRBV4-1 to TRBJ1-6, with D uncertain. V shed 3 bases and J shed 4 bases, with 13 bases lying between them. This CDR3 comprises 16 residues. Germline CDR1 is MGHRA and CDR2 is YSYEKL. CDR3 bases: TGCGCCAGCAGCCACATACGGACGGGTTATAATTCACCCCTCCACTTT. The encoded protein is CASSHIRTGYNSPLHF.

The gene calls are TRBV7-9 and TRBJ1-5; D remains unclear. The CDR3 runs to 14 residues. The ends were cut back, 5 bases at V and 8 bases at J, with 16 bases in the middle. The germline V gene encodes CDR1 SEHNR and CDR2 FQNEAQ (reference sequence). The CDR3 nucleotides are TGTGCCAGCAGCGTTGTAGACGGCGGGGAGCCCCAGCATTTT. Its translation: CASSVVDGGEPQHF. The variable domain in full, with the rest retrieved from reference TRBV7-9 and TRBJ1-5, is DTGVSQNPRHKITKRGQNVTFRCDPISEHNRLYWYRQTLGQGPEFLTYFQNEAQLEKSRLLSDRFSAERPKGSFSTLEIQRTEQGDSAMYLCASSVVDGGEPQHFGDGTRLSIL.

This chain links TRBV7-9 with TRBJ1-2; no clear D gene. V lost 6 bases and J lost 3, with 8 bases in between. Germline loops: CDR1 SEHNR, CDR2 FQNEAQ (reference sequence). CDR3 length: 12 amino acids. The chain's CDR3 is CASSLNDYGYTF. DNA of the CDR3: TGTGCCAGCAGTCTTAACGACTATGGCTACACCTTC.

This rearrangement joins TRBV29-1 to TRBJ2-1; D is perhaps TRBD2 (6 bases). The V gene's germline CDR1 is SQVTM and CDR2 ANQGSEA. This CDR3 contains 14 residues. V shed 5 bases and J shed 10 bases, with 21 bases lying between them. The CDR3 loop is CSVTVPMGTLEQFF. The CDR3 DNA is TGCAGCGTTACGGTGCCCATGGGGACTCTGGAGCAGTTCTTC.

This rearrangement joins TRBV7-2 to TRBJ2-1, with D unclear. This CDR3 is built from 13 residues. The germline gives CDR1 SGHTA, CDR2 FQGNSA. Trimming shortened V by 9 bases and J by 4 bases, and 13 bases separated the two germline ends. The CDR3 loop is CASAQDGYNEQFF. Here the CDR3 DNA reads TGTGCCAGTGCGCAGGATGGTTACAATGAGCAGTTCTTC.

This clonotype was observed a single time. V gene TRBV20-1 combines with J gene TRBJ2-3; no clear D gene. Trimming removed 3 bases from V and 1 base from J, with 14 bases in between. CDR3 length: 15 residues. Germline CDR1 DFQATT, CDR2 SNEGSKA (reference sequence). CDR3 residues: CSASKTERRTDTQYF. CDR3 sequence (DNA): TGCAGTGCTAGCAAGACGGAACGCCGCACAGATACGCAGTATTTT.

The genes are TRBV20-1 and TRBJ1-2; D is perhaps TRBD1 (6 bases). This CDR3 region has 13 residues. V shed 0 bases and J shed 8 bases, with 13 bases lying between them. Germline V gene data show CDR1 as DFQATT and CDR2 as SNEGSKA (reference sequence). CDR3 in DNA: TGCAGTGCTAGAGATCTGGGGGCGCGAGGCTACACCTTC. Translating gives CSARDLGARGYTF.

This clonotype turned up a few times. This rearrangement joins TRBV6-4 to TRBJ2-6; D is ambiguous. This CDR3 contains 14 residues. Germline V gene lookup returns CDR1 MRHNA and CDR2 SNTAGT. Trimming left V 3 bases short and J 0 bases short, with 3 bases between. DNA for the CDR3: TGTGCCAGCAGTGAAAACTCTGGGGCCAACGTCCTGACTTTC. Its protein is CASSENSGANVLTF.

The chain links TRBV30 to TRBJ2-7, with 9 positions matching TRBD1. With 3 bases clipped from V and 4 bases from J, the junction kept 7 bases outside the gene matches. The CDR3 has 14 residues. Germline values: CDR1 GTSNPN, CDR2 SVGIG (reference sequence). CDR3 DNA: TGTGCCTGGAGGGATATACAGGGGGCATACGAGCAGTACTTC. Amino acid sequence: CAWRDIQGAYEQYF.

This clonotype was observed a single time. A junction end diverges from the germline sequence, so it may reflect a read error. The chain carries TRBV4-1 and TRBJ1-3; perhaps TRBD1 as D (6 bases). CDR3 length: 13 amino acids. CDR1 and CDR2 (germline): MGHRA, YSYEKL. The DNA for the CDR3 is TGCGCGAGCAGCCATCTCTTAGGGGGAACCATATATTTT. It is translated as CASSHLLGGTIYF.

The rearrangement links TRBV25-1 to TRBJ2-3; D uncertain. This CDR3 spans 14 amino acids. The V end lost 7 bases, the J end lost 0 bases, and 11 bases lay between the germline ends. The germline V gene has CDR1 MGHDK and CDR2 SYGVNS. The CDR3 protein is CASTYSSSTDTQYF. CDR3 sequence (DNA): TGTGCCAGCACGTACAGCTCTAGCACAGATACGCAGTATTTT.

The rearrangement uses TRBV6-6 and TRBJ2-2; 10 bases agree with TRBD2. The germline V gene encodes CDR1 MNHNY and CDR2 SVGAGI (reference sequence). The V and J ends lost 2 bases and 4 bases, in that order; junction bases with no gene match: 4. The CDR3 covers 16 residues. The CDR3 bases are TGTGCCAGCAGTTACCCAGCGGGAGGGGGCACCGGGGAGCTGTTTTTT. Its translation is CASSYPAGGGTGELFF.

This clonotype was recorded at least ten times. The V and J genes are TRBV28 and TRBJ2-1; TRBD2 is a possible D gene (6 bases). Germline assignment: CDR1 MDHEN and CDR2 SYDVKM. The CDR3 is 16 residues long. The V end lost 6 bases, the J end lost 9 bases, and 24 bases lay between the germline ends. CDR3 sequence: CASSRGGVGRRSEQFF. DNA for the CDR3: TGTGCCAGCAGCCGGGGAGGTGTAGGGAGGCGAAGTGAGCAGTTCTTC.

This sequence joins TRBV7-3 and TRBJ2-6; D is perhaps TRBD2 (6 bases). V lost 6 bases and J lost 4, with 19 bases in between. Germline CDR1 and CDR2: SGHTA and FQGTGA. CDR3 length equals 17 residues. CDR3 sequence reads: CASRDISGGLGANVLTF. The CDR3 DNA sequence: TGTGCCAGCAGGGATATTTCAGGAGGGTTAGGGGCCAACGTCCTGACTTTC.

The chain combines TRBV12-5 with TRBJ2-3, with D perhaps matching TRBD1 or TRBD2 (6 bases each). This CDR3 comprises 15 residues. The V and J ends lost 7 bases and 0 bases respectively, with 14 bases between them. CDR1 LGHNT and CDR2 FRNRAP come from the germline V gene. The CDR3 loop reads CASAGGHASTDTQYF. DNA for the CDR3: TGTGCTAGTGCCGGGGGACACGCTAGCACAGATACGCAGTATTTT.

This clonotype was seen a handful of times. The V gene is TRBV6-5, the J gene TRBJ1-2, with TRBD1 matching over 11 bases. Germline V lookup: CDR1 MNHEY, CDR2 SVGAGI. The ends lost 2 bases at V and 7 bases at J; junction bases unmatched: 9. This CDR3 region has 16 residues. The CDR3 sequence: CASSYGTGGSRSGYTF. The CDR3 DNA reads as TGTGCCAGCAGTTACGGGACAGGGGGGAGTAGAAGTGGCTACACCTTC.

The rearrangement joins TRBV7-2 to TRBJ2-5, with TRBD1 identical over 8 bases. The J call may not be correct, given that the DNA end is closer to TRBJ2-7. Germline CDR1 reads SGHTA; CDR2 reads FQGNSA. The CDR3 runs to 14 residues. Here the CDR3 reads CASSPGDRSNEQYF. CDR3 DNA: TGTGCCAGCAGCCCAGGGGACAGGAGCAACGAGCAGTACTTC.